The 3 T cell receptor beta chains reported below all come from one sample, sequenced in a study of cytomegalovirus exposure and HLA in healthy donors. The PCR was carried out with 60 Vbeta primers and 13 Jbeta primers. The repertoire was sequenced with immunoSEQ multiplex PCR; TCRdb's copy has only in-frame clones and lacks some. Among 100,000 to 120,000 clones listed, 60% to 85% were seen once. Material: PBMCs. These receptors all come from a male donor in good health and CMV-seronegative.

This clone was observed once. The CDR3 sequence is CASSQEWGAGDYGYTF. The DNA for the CDR3 is TGTGCCAGCAGCCAAGAGTGGGGGGCGGGGGACTATGGCTACACCTTC. The chain couples TRBV4-2 to TRBJ1-2; D is perhaps TRBD1 (6 bases). Deletions cut 0 bases from V and 3 bases from J, with 14 bases between. This CDR3 region has 16 residues. The germline V gene encodes CDR1 LGHNA and CDR2 YNFKEQ.

This clone was counted only a few times. The rearrangement joins TRBV5-1 to TRBJ1-3; tentative D call: TRBD1 (5 bases). Looked up from germline, CDR1 is SGHRS and CDR2 is YFSETQ. The CDR3 length is 12 residues. Between the trimmed V and J ends, which lost 3 bases and 9 bases, there was a span of 10 bases. CDR3 loop: CASSSEGRTIYF. In DNA form, the CDR3 reads TGCGCCAGCAGCTCGGAGGGGCGCACCATATATTTT.

J is TRBJ2-7 and V is TRBV19, with D possibly being TRBD2 (6 bases). Looked up from germline, CDR1 is LNHDA and CDR2 is SQIVND (reference sequence). V lost 5 bases to trimming and J lost 4 bases, with 15 bases between them. The CDR3 length is 14 residues. The CDR3: CASSRRAVGYEQYF. The CDR3 nucleotides are TGTGCCAGTAGTCGGAGGGCCGTTGGTTACGAGCAGTACTTC.